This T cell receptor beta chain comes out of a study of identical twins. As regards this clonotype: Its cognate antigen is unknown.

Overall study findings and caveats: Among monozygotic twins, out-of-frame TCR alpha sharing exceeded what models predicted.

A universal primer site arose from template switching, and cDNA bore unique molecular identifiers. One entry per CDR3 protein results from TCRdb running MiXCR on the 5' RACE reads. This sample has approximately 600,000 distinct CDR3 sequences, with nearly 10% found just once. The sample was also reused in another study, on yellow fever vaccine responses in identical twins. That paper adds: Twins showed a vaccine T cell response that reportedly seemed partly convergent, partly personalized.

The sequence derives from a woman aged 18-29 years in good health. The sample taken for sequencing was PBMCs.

CDR3 sequence (DNA): TGTGCCAGCAGAGACAGGATCACAGATACGCAGTATTTT. Protein product: CASRDRITDTQYF. The V and J genes are TRBV6-2 or TRBV6-3 and TRBJ2-3; the D gene is possibly TRBD1 (6 bases). Trimming took 6 bases from V and 2 from J, leaving 9 bases between them. The V gene's germline CDR1 is MNHEY and CDR2 SVGEGT. The CDR3 runs to 13 residues.